This TCR beta chain comes out of a study of PD-1 blockade in classical Hodgkin lymphoma. Following autologous stem cell transplantation, relapse occurred in every patient, and exposure to brentuximab vedotin varied. Points from the study as a whole: Any patient who commenced nivolumab under 1 year after ASCT was excluded.

As regards this clone: Its antigen is currently unknown.

Germline CDR1 is SGDLS and CDR2 is YYNGEE. The length of the CDR3 is 14 residues. The V end lost 4 bases, the J end lost 1 base, and 11 bases lay between the germline ends. Using immunoSEQ multiplex PCR, the repertoire was profiled, and TCRdb retains in-frame clones only, with some absent. The repertoire holds under 95,000 clones, with 85% to 95% as singletons. The material sequenced was peripheral blood mononuclear cells (PBMCs), taken before the second cycle of nivolumab. The receptor was isolated from a human donor with classical Hodgkin lymphoma. The chain couples TRBV9 to TRBJ1-1; D is unclear. CDR3 DNA: TGTGCCAGCAGCCCCCGCGCGGCGAACACTGAAGCTTTCTTT. Encoded protein: CASSPRAANTEAFF.